What follows is one T cell receptor beta chain and its context. The sample is drawn from a study of control samples from healthy donors and cancer patients. Method: immunoSEQ multiplex PCR; TCRdb's copy keeps in-frame clones and lacks some. The sample contains tens of thousands of clones, around 86% of which appear only once. The V and J ends lost 0 bases and 5 bases respectively, with 11 bases between them. The CDR3 extends over 15 amino acids. Germline CDR1 and CDR2: LGHDT and YNNKEL (reference sequence). V usage is TRBV3-1 (or the pseudogene TRBV3-2) and J usage is TRBJ1-5; D perhaps matches TRBD1 (6 bases). The source material was PBMCs. This sequence originates from a woman aged 45-65 years with colorectal cancer. The CDR3 protein is CASSQDTGSYQPQHF. CDR3 nucleotides: TGTGCCAGCAGCCAAGATACAGGGAGTTATCAGCCCCAGCATTTT.